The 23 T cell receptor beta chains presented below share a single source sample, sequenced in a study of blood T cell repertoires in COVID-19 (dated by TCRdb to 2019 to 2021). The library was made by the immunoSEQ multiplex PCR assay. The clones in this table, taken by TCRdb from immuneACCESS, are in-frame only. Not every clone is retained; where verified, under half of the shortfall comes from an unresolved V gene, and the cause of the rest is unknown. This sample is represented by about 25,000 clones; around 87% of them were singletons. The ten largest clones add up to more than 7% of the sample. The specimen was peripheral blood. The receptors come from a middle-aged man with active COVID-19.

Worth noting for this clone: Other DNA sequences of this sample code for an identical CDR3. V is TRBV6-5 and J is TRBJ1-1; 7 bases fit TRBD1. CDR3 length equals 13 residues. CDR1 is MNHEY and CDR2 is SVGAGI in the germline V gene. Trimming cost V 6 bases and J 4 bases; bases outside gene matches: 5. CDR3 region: CASRYQGGTEAFF. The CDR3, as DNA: TGTGCCAGCAGGTATCAGGGGGGCACTGAAGCTTTCTTT.

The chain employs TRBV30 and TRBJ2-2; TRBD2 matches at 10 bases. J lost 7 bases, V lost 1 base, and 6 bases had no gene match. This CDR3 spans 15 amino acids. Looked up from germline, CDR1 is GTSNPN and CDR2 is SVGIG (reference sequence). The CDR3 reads CAWSGLAGAIGELFF. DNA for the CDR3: TGTGCCTGGAGTGGGCTAGCGGGAGCAATCGGGGAGCTGTTTTTT.

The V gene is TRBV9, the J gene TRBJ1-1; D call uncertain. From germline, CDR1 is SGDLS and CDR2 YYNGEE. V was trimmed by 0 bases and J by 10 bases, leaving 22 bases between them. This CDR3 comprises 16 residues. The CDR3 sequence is CASSVGALGFKEGAFF. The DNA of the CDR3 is TGTGCCAGCAGCGTAGGGGCGCTGGGGTTTAAGGAGGGAGCTTTCTTT.

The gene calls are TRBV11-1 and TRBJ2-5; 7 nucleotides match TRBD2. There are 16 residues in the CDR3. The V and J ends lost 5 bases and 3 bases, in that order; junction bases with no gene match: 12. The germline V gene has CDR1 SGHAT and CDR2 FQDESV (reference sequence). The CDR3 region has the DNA TGTGCCAGCAGCCCTGCGGGGAAAGCGGGGAAAGAGACCCAGTACTTC. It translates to CASSPAGKAGKETQYF.

The CDR3: CASRSGTGDFYGYTF. The CDR3 DNA is TGTGCCAGCAGATCCGGGACAGGAGACTTCTATGGCTACACCTTC. The chain joins TRBV6-5 to TRBJ1-2; 8 bases are shared with TRBD1. The CDR3 length is 15 residues. Germline trimming cut 6 bases from V and 4 bases from J; bases unmatched to any gene: 10. Germline lookup yields CDR1 MNHEY and CDR2 SVGAGI.

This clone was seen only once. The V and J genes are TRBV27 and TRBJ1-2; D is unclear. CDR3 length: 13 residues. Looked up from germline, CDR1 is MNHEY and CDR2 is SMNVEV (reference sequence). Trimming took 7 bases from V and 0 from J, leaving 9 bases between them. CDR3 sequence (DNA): TGTGCCAGCAAGCGGGAAGCTAACTATGGCTACACCTTC. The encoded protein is CASKREANYGYTF.

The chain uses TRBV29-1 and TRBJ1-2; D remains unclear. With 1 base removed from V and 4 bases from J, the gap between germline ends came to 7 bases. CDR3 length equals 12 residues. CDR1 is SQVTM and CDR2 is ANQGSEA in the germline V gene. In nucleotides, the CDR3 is TGCAGCGTTGAAGGGGCCACCTATGGCTACACCTTC. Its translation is CSVEGATYGYTF.

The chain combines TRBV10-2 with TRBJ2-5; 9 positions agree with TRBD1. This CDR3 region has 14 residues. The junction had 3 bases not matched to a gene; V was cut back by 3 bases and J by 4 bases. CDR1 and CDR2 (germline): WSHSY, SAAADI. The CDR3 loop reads CASSDSDRGETQYF. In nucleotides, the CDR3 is TGCGCCAGCAGTGATTCGGACAGGGGAGAGACCCAGTACTTC.

CDR3 DNA sequence: TGCGCCAGCAGCCCGGACAGCAACTATGGCTACACCTTC. This gives the protein CASSPDSNYGYTF. The V and J genes are TRBV5-1 and TRBJ1-2; perhaps TRBD1 as D (6 bases). The V gene lost 4 bases and the J gene lost 2 bases, with 9 bases spanning the gap. This CDR3 is built from 13 residues. Germline lookup yields CDR1 SGHRS and CDR2 YFSETQ.

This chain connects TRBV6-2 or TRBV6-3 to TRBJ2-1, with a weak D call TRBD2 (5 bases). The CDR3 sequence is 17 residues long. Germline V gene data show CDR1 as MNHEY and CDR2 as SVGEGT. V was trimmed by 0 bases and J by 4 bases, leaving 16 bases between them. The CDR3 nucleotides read TGTGCCAGCAGTTACTCGCCTTCCGGCAGGACTTACAATGAGCAGTTCTTC. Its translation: CASSYSPSGRTYNEQFF.

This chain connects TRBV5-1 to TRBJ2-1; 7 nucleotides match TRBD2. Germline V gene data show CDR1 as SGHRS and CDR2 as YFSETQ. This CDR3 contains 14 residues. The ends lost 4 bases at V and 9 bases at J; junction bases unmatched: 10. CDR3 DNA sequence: TGCGCCAGCAGCAGTGGGGGAGGGTTCGTTGAGCAGTTCTTC. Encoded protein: CASSSGGGFVEQFF.

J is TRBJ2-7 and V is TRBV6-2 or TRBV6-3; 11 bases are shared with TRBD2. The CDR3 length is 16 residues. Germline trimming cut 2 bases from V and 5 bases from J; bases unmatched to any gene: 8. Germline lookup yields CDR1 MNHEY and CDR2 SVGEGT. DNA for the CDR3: TGTGCCAGCAGTTACCCACGACTAGCGGGGTTGGACGAGCAGTACGTC. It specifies CASSYPRLAGLDEQYV.

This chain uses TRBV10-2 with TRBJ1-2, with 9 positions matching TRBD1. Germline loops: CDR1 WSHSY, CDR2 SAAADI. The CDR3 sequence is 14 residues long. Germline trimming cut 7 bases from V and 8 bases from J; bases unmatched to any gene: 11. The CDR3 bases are TGCGCCAGCAATCCTCGACAGGGGGTAGGCGGCTACACCTTC. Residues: CASNPRQGVGGYTF.

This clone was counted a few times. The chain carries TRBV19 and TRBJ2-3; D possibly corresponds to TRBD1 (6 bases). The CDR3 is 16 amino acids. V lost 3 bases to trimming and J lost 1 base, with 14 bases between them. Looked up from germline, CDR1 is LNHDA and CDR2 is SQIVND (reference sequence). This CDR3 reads CASSITRDTGTDTQYF. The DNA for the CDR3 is TGTGCCAGTAGTATCACCCGGGACACTGGCACAGATACGCAGTATTTT.

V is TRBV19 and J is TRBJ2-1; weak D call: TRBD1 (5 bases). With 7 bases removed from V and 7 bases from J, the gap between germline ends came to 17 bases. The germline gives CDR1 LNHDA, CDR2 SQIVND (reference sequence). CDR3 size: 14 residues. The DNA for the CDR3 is TGTGCCAGTATCGATCAGGGCGCGTGGAATGAGCAGTTCTTC. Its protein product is CASIDQGAWNEQFF.

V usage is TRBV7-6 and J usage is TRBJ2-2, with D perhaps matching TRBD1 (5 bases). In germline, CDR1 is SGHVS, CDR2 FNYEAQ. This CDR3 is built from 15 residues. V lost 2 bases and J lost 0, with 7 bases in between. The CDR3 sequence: CASSLLGPNTGELFF. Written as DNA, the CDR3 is TGTGCCAGCAGCTTACTGGGGCCGAACACCGGGGAGCTGTTTTTT.

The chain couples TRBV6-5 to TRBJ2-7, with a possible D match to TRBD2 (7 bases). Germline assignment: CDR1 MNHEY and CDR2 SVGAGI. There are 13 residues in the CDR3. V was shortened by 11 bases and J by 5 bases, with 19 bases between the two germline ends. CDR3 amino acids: CASAGAGMDEQYF. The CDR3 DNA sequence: TGTGCCTCCGCGGGGGCGGGCATGGACGAGCAGTACTTC.

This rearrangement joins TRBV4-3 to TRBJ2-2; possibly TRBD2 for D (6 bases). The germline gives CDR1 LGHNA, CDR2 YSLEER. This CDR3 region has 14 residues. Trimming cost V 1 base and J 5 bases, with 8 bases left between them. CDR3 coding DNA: TGCGCCAGCAGCCAAGGGAGCGGGACCGGGGAGCTGTTTTTT. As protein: CASSQGSGTGELFF.

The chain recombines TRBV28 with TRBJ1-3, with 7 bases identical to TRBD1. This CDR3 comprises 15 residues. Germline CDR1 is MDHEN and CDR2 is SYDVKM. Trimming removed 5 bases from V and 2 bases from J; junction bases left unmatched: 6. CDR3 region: CASSRPDRAGNTIYF. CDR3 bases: TGTGCCAGCAGTCGCCCTGACAGGGCTGGAAACACCATATATTTT.

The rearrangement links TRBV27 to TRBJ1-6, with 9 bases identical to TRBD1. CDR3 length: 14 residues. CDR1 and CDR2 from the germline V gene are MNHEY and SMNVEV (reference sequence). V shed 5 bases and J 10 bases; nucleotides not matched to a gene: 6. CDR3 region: CASSRQGVNSPLHF. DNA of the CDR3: TGTGCCAGCAGTCGACAGGGGGTCAACTCACCCCTCCACTTT.

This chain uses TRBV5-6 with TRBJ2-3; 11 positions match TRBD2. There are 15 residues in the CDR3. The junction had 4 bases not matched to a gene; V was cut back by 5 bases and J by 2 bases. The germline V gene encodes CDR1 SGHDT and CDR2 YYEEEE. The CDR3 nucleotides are TGTGCCAGCAGGGGGACTAGCGGAGCCACAGATACGCAGTATTTT. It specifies CASRGTSGATDTQYF.

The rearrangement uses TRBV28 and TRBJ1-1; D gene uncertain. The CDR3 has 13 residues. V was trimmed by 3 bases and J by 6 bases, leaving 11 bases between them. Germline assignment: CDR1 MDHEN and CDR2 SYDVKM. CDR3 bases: TGTGCCAGCAGTTTCTCCACCAGCGCTGAAGCTTTCTTT. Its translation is CASSFSTSAEAFF.

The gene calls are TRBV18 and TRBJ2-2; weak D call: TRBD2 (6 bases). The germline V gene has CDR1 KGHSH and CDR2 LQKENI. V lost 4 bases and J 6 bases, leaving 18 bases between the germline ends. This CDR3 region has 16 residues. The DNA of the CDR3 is TGTGCCAGCTCACTCACCCGGGACTCGGTGGCCGGGGAGCTGTTTTTT. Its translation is CASSLTRDSVAGELFF.